These 31 T cell receptor beta chains originate from one sample sequenced in a study of CD8+ T cells in alopecia areata. The sample's treatment: oral pan-JAK inhibitor, 5-10 mg twice daily. After isolation, RNA underwent reverse transcription to generate cDNA as the sequencing template. The assay was immunoSEQ multiplex PCR, and TCRdb's table has in-frame clones only and misses some. This sample has some 190,000 clones, with approximately 67% found just once. This specimen was CD4+ T cells sorted from blood, taken at approximately week 50, from a patient treated with tofacitinib. The origin of the receptors is a human donor with alopecia areata.

The chain links TRBV29-1 to TRBJ1-4, with D tentatively TRBD1 (5 bases). This CDR3 comprises 13 residues. With 4 bases removed from V and 4 bases from J, the gap between germline ends came to 10 bases. The germline V gene has CDR1 SQVTM and CDR2 ANQGSEA. CDR3 region: CSVGGESNEKLFF. In nucleotides, the CDR3 is TGCAGCGTTGGGGGGGAAAGTAATGAAAAACTGTTTTTT.

The chain has TRBV29-1 and TRBJ1-1; tentatively, D is TRBD1 (6 bases). The germline V gene encodes CDR1 SQVTM and CDR2 ANQGSEA. CDR3 size: 13 residues. V lost 6 bases and J 8 bases, leaving 19 bases between the germline ends. The CDR3 sequence: CSVLKPLGQEAFF. The CDR3 DNA reads TGCAGCGTCCTCAAGCCCCTCGGACAGGAAGCTTTCTTT.

The CDR3 bases are TGTGCCAGCAGAGAGTGGGGAAAAGCTTTCTTT. It translates to CASREWGKAFF. This chain uses TRBV6-5 with TRBJ1-1; D remains ambiguous. The CDR3 totals 11 residues. V shed 6 bases and J shed 9 bases, with 11 bases lying between them. The V gene's germline CDR1 is MNHEY and CDR2 SVGAGI.

The chain employs TRBV7-3 and TRBJ1-1, with no clear D. Trimming took off 0 bases at V and 3 bases at J, with 5 bases between the two ends. The CDR3 extends over 13 amino acids. Germline loops: CDR1 SGHTA, CDR2 FQGTGA. Written as DNA, the CDR3 is TGTGCCAGCAGCTTAACGTCAGACACTGAAGCTTTCTTT. Translating gives CASSLTSDTEAFF.

The chain employs TRBV30 and TRBJ2-2, with 8 bases identical to TRBD1. The CDR3 has 13 residues. Germline assignment: CDR1 GTSNPN and CDR2 SVGIG (reference sequence). The trim removed 1 base at V and 8 bases at J, leaving 3 bases unmatched. CDR3 region: CAWSDRGSGELFF. DNA for the CDR3: TGTGCCTGGAGTGACAGGGGGTCGGGGGAGCTGTTTTTT.

V and J are TRBV30 and TRBJ1-1, with unresolved D. The CDR3 consists of 15 residues. Germline CDR1 GTSNPN, CDR2 SVGIG (reference sequence). The V end was cut by 0 bases, the J end by 6 bases, with 17 bases between. In DNA, the CDR3 is TGTGCCTGGAGTGTACGGGCGAGCACGGGTTCTGAAGCTTTCTTT. It is translated as CAWSVRASTGSEAFF.

The V call is TRBV2, the J call TRBJ2-5; 11 bases fit TRBD1. CDR1 and CDR2 (germline): SNHLY, FYNNEI. CDR3 length: 15 amino acids. Trimming cost V 5 bases and J 1 base; bases outside gene matches: 3. The CDR3 nucleotides are TGTGCCAGCAGTCGGGACAGGGGGTCCCAAGAGACCCAGTACTTC. Translation: CASSRDRGSQETQYF.

The gene calls are TRBV7-9 and TRBJ2-2; the D is unclear. V lost 2 bases to trimming and J lost 10 bases, with 2 bases between them. This CDR3 has 10 amino acids. Looked up from germline, CDR1 is SEHNR and CDR2 is FQNEAQ (reference sequence). CDR3 DNA sequence: TGTGCCAGCAGCTTATTGGAGCTGTTTTTT. Its translation: CASSLLELFF.

This clone was counted a single time. The chain is built from TRBV29-1 and TRBJ2-3; tentative D call: TRBD1 (5 bases). The CDR3 sequence is 14 residues long. Germline lookup yields CDR1 SQVTM and CDR2 ANQGSEA. With 4 bases removed from V and 1 base from J, the gap between germline ends came to 12 bases. CDR3 amino acids: CSVGEGAGTDTQYF. The CDR3 DNA follows: TGCAGCGTTGGAGAAGGGGCAGGCACAGATACGCAGTATTTT.

The rearrangement joins TRBV18 to TRBJ2-1; 8 positions agree with TRBD2. From germline, CDR1 is KGHSH and CDR2 LQKENI. V was pared by 3 bases and J by 2 bases, with 9 bases of the junction left unmatched. The CDR3 contains 17 residues. DNA of the CDR3: TGTGCCAGCTCACCTCAACCTCTAGCGGGCCCCTACAATGAGCAGTTCTTC. As protein: CASSPQPLAGPYNEQFF.

The chain is built from TRBV29-1 and TRBJ2-3; TRBD2 might be the D (6 bases). Trimming took off 7 bases at V and 1 base at J, with 12 bases between the two ends. The CDR3 length is 13 residues. Germline loops: CDR1 SQVTM, CDR2 ANQGSEA. CDR3 in amino acids: CSGGDSGTDTQYF. The CDR3 coding sequence is TGCAGCGGCGGGGACTCCGGCACAGATACGCAGTATTTT.

This clone was found once. The V and J genes are TRBV30 and TRBJ1-1, with D possibly being TRBD1 (6 bases). Germline values: CDR1 GTSNPN, CDR2 SVGIG (reference sequence). V lost 1 base to trimming and J lost 1 base, with 10 bases between them. The CDR3 length is 14 residues. For the CDR3, the DNA is TGTGCCTGGAGTGCAGGGGTGGGGAACACTGAAGCTTTCTTT. The encoded protein is CAWSAGVGNTEAFF.

The chain employs TRBV27 and TRBJ2-7; maybe TRBD2 (5 bases). The germline CDR1 and CDR2 sequences are MNHEY and SMNVEV (reference sequence). V lost 6 bases to trimming and J lost 7 bases, with 16 bases between them. This CDR3 spans 13 amino acids. CDR3 sequence: CASRTSGSWEQYF. The CDR3 nucleotides read TGTGCCAGCAGAACAAGCGGTTCTTGGGAGCAGTACTTC.

This rearrangement joins TRBV29-1 to TRBJ2-7; D is perhaps TRBD1 or TRBD2 (5 bases each). CDR1 SQVTM and CDR2 ANQGSEA come from the germline V gene. This CDR3 has 12 amino acids. V was clipped by 6 bases and J by 3 bases, with 12 bases between them. The CDR3 here is CSVAEGFYEQYF. The CDR3 coding sequence is TGCAGCGTGGCCGAGGGGTTCTACGAGCAGTACTTC.

This clone was counted once. The rearrangement uses TRBV28 and TRBJ2-7; D possibly corresponds to TRBD1 (6 bases). Germline loops: CDR1 MDHEN, CDR2 SYDVKM. V dropped 5 bases and J dropped 5 bases, with 16 bases sitting between them. The CDR3 has 14 amino acids. The CDR3 sequence is CASSPAQQGNEQYF. CDR3 sequence (DNA): TGTGCCAGCAGTCCAGCCCAACAGGGAAACGAGCAGTACTTC.

Ten or more counts support this clone. The CDR3 here is CASSQFHRPHYEQYF. The CDR3 DNA reads as TGCGCCAGCAGCCAATTCCACAGGCCCCACTACGAGCAGTACTTC. This chain uses TRBV4-3 with TRBJ2-7, with TRBD1 as a possible D gene (5 bases). Germline lookup yields CDR1 LGHNA and CDR2 YSLEER. Between the trimmed V and J ends, which lost 2 bases and 3 bases, there was a span of 14 bases. This CDR3 contains 15 residues.

The V and J genes are TRBV30 and TRBJ2-3; 8 bases are a match to TRBD2. Germline CDR1 GTSNPN, CDR2 SVGIG (reference sequence). Trimming cost V 0 bases and J 0 bases; bases outside gene matches: 2. This CDR3 spans 15 amino acids. The CDR3 sequence is CAWSVLAGSTDTQYF. CDR3 sequence (DNA): TGTGCCTGGAGTGTGCTAGCGGGTAGCACAGATACGCAGTATTTT.

This clone was detected only a few times. This rearrangement joins TRBV30 to TRBJ1-5; no clear D. The germline CDR1 and CDR2 sequences are GTSNPN and SVGIG (reference sequence). The germline V and J ends were trimmed by 1 base and 5 bases, with 6 bases remaining between them. The CDR3 has 12 residues. The CDR3 DNA reads as TGTGCCTGGAGTGACGGAGATCAGCCCCAGCATTTT. Its translation is CAWSDGDQPQHF.

Regarding this clone: One end of the junction varies from germline; a read error may be responsible. The chain has TRBV2 and TRBJ1-5; 8 bases are a match to TRBD1. The CDR3 spans 13 residues. Germline V lookup: CDR1 SNHLY, CDR2 FYNNEI. CDR3 sequence: CASQQGGNQPQHF. The DNA for the CDR3 is TGTGCCAGCCAACAGGGGGGCAACCAGCCCCAGCATTTT.

This clone was found a few times. V gene TRBV5-1 combines with J gene TRBJ1-1, with D maybe TRBD1 (5 bases). CDR1 and CDR2 (germline): SGHRS, YFSETQ. V was trimmed by 0 bases and J by 1 base, leaving 10 bases between them. The CDR3 consists of 15 residues. The DNA of the CDR3 is TGCGCCAGCAGCTTGGAGGGGAGTGCGAACACTGAAGCTTTCTTT. Translation: CASSLEGSANTEAFF.

A few counts support this clone. The chain couples TRBV6-5 to TRBJ1-1; D is unresolved. The germline gives CDR1 MNHEY, CDR2 SVGAGI. V lost 2 bases and J 1 base, leaving 5 bases between the germline ends. The CDR3 totals 13 residues. The CDR3 DNA sequence: TGTGCCAGCAGTTACGGCGGGAACACTGAAGCTTTCTTT. Residues: CASSYGGNTEAFF.

This clone was observed a few times. The rearrangement uses TRBV5-6 and TRBJ2-5, with D perhaps TRBD2 (6 bases). The CDR3 loop spans 14 amino acids. Trimming left V 3 bases short and J 5 bases short, with 14 bases between. The germline V gene has CDR1 SGHDT and CDR2 YYEEEE. CDR3 in DNA: TGTGCCAGCAGCTCGGGGGTGAATGGGGAGACCCAGTACTTC. The encoded protein is CASSSGVNGETQYF.

This chain connects TRBV10-2 to TRBJ2-7; TRBD1 matches at 10 bases. The V segment lost 11 bases and the J segment 3 bases; nucleotides outside the gene matches: 13. The CDR3 length is 15 residues. Germline lookup yields CDR1 WSHSY and CDR2 SAAADI. CDR3 coding DNA: TGCGCCGCCCGGGCCGGACAGGGGGTAGTCTACGAGCAGTACTTC. It translates to CAARAGQGVVYEQYF.

The chain recombines TRBV14 with TRBJ1-1; no reliable D call. Germline values: CDR1 SGHDN, CDR2 FVKESK. The CDR3 covers 13 residues. V was cut by 4 bases and J by 1 base, with 7 bases left in between. The CDR3 DNA follows: TGTGCCAGCAGCCCGAATTGGAACACTGAAGCTTTCTTT. Protein: CASSPNWNTEAFF.

The V call is TRBV29-1, the J call TRBJ1-5; D ambiguous. This CDR3 comprises 12 residues. Germline V gene lookup returns CDR1 SQVTM and CDR2 ANQGSEA. V lost 4 bases to trimming and J lost 3 bases, with 7 bases between them. CDR3 sequence reads: CSVGQDNQPQHF. As DNA, the CDR3 is TGCAGCGTTGGGCAGGACAATCAGCCCCAGCATTTT.

On this clone: Other DNA sequences in the same sample also yield this CDR3. This sequence joins TRBV29-1 and TRBJ2-1; D may correspond to TRBD1 or TRBD2 (6 bases each). Germline V gene data show CDR1 as SQVTM and CDR2 as ANQGSEA. The CDR3 has 13 residues. CDR3 DNA sequence: TGCAGTGTTCGGGGGCGCCAAAACAATGAGCAGTTCTTC. Protein: CSVRGRQNNEQFF.

This chain connects TRBV30 to TRBJ1-6; D is uncertain. CDR1 and CDR2 (germline): GTSNPN, SVGIG (reference sequence). This CDR3 spans 13 amino acids. V lost 3 bases, J lost 6 bases, and 9 bases lay in between. The CDR3 DNA reads TGTGCCTGGAGAAGGGAGCCTAATTCACCCCTCCACTTT. Translation: CAWRREPNSPLHF. The variable domain in full, completed from reference TRBV30 and TRBJ1-6, reads SQTIHQWPATLVQPVGSPLSLECTVEGTSNPNLYWYRQAAGRGLQLLFYSVGIGQISSEVPQNLSASRPQDRQFILSSKKLLLSDSGFYLCAWRREPNSPLHFGNGTRLTVT.

The chain has TRBV28 and TRBJ1-6; the D is unclear. The germline V gene encodes CDR1 MDHEN and CDR2 SYDVKM. The length of the CDR3 is 13 residues. Deletions cut 6 bases from V and 5 bases from J, with 8 bases between. In DNA form, the CDR3 reads TGTGCCAGCAGCGACTTAAATAATTCACCCCTCCACTTT. Protein sequence: CASSDLNNSPLHF.

CDR3 in DNA: TGTGCCAGCAGTGAATTTAGCGGGGGAGGGCAAGAGACCCAGTACTTC. Encoded protein: CASSEFSGGGQETQYF. The chain is built from TRBV25-1 and TRBJ2-5, with 9 bases matching TRBD2. CDR3 length: 16 amino acids. Unmatched junction bases numbered 5, after V lost 1 base and J lost 2 bases. The germline V gene has CDR1 MGHDK and CDR2 SYGVNS.

The gene calls are TRBV7-2 and TRBJ2-5, with D possibly matching TRBD1 (6 bases). Trimming stripped 5 bases from V and 0 bases from J, with 13 bases between. The CDR3 length is 15 residues. CDR1 and CDR2 from the germline V gene are SGHTA and FQGNSA. In nucleotides, the CDR3 is TGTGCCAGCAGCATGGTCCGGGACAACCAAGAGACCCAGTACTTC. Translation gives CASSMVRDNQETQYF.

The table lists this clone with a few counts. The V and J genes are TRBV29-1 and TRBJ1-2; 11 bases agree with TRBD1. CDR3 length: 14 residues. V trimming: 7 bases; J trimming: 7 bases; junction bases outside the gene matches: 11. The germline V gene has CDR1 SQVTM and CDR2 ANQGSEA. The DNA for the CDR3 is TGCAGCGCCGACTCGGGACAGGGGGAAGGTGGCTACACCTTC. As protein: CSADSGQGEGGYTF.